Shown below are 18 T cell receptor beta chains from a single sample sequenced in a study of monozygotic twins with cystic fibrosis. Sequencing was performed with immunoSEQ multiplex PCR; in TCRdb, only in-frame clones are kept and a portion is missing. Of roughly 32,000 clones listed, roughly 96% are singletons. Sample: blood. These receptors were obtained from a girl aged 2 to 9 with cystic fibrosis.

This clone was counted a single time. V and J are TRBV30 and TRBJ1-2; no reliable D call. The V gene's germline CDR1 is GTSNPN and CDR2 SVGIG (reference sequence). Trimming cost V 0 bases and J 5 bases, with 7 bases left between them. The CDR3 consists of 12 residues. The CDR3 DNA follows: TGTGCCTGGAGTGTATCCATTTATGGCTACACCTTC. This translates into CAWSVSIYGYTF.

This chain uses TRBV4-2 with TRBJ1-4, with 8 bases identical to TRBD1. CDR1 and CDR2 from the germline V gene are LGHNA and YNFKEQ. The CDR3 spans 16 residues. The V gene end was trimmed by 4 bases and the J gene end by 5 bases; junction bases not matched to a gene: 9. In nucleotides, the CDR3 is TGTGCCAGCAGCCGGGTGGGACAGGAATTAAATGAAAAACTGTTTTTT. This encodes CASSRVGQELNEKLFF.

This rearrangement joins TRBV19 to TRBJ2-1, with D possibly being TRBD2 (6 bases). The V gene's germline CDR1 is LNHDA and CDR2 SQIVND (reference sequence). CDR3 size: 12 residues. V was shortened by 4 bases and J by 12 bases, with 13 bases between the two germline ends. The CDR3 region is CASSRDFSRQFF. CDR3 nucleotides: TGTGCCAGTAGTAGGGACTTCTCCCGGCAGTTCTTC.

This clone was seen only once. V gene TRBV6-5 combines with J gene TRBJ2-7; TRBD2 aligns across 10 bases. V shed 6 bases and J 1 base; nucleotides not matched to a gene: 3. The CDR3 sequence is 14 residues long. The germline CDR1 and CDR2 sequences are MNHEY and SVGAGI. CDR3 nucleotides: TGTGCCAGCAGAACTAGCGGGATTTCCTACGAGCAGTACTTC. Its translation is CASRTSGISYEQYF.

The V and J genes are TRBV7-9 and TRBJ1-1; a possible D gene is TRBD1 (5 bases). The V end was cut by 5 bases, the J end by 1 base, with 11 bases between. Germline-derived CDR1 and CDR2 are SEHNR and FQNEAQ (reference sequence). The CDR3 is 14 residues long. CDR3 amino acids: CASSPKTANTEAFF. The CDR3 nucleotides are TGTGCCAGCAGCCCAAAGACAGCGAACACTGAAGCTTTCTTT.

This clone has just one count. The chain employs TRBV5-1 and TRBJ2-1; TRBD2 matches 10 bases. There are 16 residues in the CDR3. Per germline, CDR1 SGHRS and CDR2 YFSETQ. The V and J ends lost 3 bases and 0 bases, in that order; junction bases with no gene match: 3. For the CDR3, the DNA is TGCGCCAGCAGCTGGACTAGCGGTAGCTCCTACAATGAGCAGTTCTTC. Translated: CASSWTSGSSYNEQFF.

The chain joins TRBV4-1 to TRBJ2-7, with no clear D. V shed 1 base and J shed 7 bases, with 20 bases lying between them. The CDR3 has 16 residues. The germline V gene has CDR1 MGHRA and CDR2 YSYEKL. The chain's CDR3 is CASSQVKGEATEEQYF. DNA of the CDR3: TGCGCCAGCAGCCAAGTCAAGGGCGAGGCGACCGAGGAGCAGTACTTC.

This chain uses TRBV5-4 with TRBJ2-6, with 8 bases that match TRBD1. J gave up 4 bases and V 3 bases, and 15 bases lay outside the gene matches. The CDR3 totals 19 residues. CDR1 and CDR2 from the germline V gene are SGHNT and YYREEE (reference sequence). CDR3: CASSSGGRGPSPGANVLTF. The CDR3 DNA is TGTGCCAGCAGCTCTGGGGGCAGGGGGCCCTCACCCGGGGCCAACGTCCTGACTTTC.

V and J are TRBV15 and TRBJ1-5, with D unclear. Germline V gene lookup returns CDR1 LNHNV and CDR2 YYDKDF (reference sequence). V gave up 1 base and J gave up 0 bases, with 10 bases separating them. The CDR3 consists of 16 residues. The CDR3 bases are TGTGCCACCAGCAGAGTCCCAGGAAATAGCAATCAGCCCCAGCATTTT. As protein: CATSRVPGNSNQPQHF. Using reference TRBV15 and TRBJ1-5 for the parts outside the CDR3, the full variable domain is DAMVIQNPRYQVTQFGKPVTLSCSQTLNHNVMYWYQQKSSQAPKLLFHYYDKDFNNEADTPDNFQSRRPNTSFCFLDIRSPGLGDTAMYLCATSRVPGNSNQPQHFGDGTRLSIL.

V is TRBV4-1 and J is TRBJ1-6, with D hard to call. CDR1 is MGHRA and CDR2 is YSYEKL in the germline V gene. V was clipped by 0 bases and J by 10 bases, with 19 bases between them. The CDR3 is made up of 17 amino acids. The CDR3: CASSQDRMGRVGSPLHF. The CDR3 nucleotides are TGCGCCAGCAGCCAAGATCGCATGGGGAGGGTAGGATCACCCCTCCACTTT.

The rearrangement uses TRBV29-1 and TRBJ1-2; 8 bases map to TRBD1. CDR3 length equals 15 residues. The V and J ends lost 7 bases and 5 bases, in that order; junction bases with no gene match: 15. Germline V gene lookup returns CDR1 SQVTM and CDR2 ANQGSEA. CDR3 DNA: TGCAGCGCCAAGACCCGACAGGGGTTGGATTATGGCTACACCTTC. This translates into CSAKTRQGLDYGYTF.

This clone was picked up one time. The CDR3 DNA is TGTGCCAGCAGTGAGGGCAGCCTTTCGCCCCAGCATTTT. Translating it yields CASSEGSLSPQHF. V usage is TRBV6-1 and J usage is TRBJ1-5; unclear D gene. Trimming cost V 3 bases and J 9 bases, with 12 bases left between them. The CDR3 contains 13 residues. Germline loops: CDR1 MNHNS, CDR2 SASEGT.

The chain carries TRBV7-9 and TRBJ1-5; a weak D match, TRBD1 (5 bases). The CDR3 covers 15 residues. V was shortened by 2 bases and J by 3 bases, with 11 bases between the two germline ends. Germline CDR1 SEHNR, CDR2 FQNEAQ (reference sequence). The CDR3 reads CASSLWAGSNQPQHF. The CDR3 region has the DNA TGTGCCAGCAGCTTATGGGCAGGGTCCAATCAGCCCCAGCATTTT.

This chain connects TRBV5-1 to TRBJ2-1, with TRBD2 matching 8 bases. Germline V CDR1 and CDR2: SGHRS, YFSETQ. V trimming: 5 bases; J trimming: 6 bases; junction bases outside the gene matches: 10. This CDR3 region has 15 residues. The CDR3 region has the DNA TGCGCCAGCAGACCCAGCGGGAGCGGGTCCAATGAGCAGTTCTTC. This sequence encodes CASRPSGSGSNEQFF.

The gene calls are TRBV15 and TRBJ1-5; tentatively, D is TRBD1 (5 bases). V lost 4 bases, J lost 5 bases, and 12 bases lay in between. CDR1 and CDR2 from the germline V gene are LNHNV and YYDKDF (reference sequence). The CDR3 has 14 amino acids. CDR3 DNA: TGTGCCACCAGCACCGTGGGGGGAGATCAGCCCCAGCATTTT. It specifies CATSTVGGDQPQHF.

The rearrangement uses TRBV7-2 and TRBJ2-7; 8 bases are a match to TRBD1. The ends lost 6 bases at V and 5 bases at J; junction bases unmatched: 9. This CDR3 spans 14 amino acids. The germline V gene encodes CDR1 SGHTA and CDR2 FQGNSA. This chain's CDR3 is CASSRDRGFNEQYF. CDR3 DNA sequence: TGTGCCAGCAGTCGCGACAGGGGTTTTAACGAGCAGTACTTC.

The rearrangement joins TRBV7-9 to TRBJ2-5; the D is unclear. This CDR3 region has 13 residues. Germline lookup yields CDR1 SEHNR and CDR2 FQNEAQ (reference sequence). V lost 2 bases to trimming and J lost 5 bases, with 9 bases between them. The CDR3 region has the DNA TGTGCCAGCAGCTTAAAGGGCGTGGAGACCCAGTACTTC. The encoded protein is CASSLKGVETQYF. Looking up the rest from reference TRBV7-9 and TRBJ2-5 gives the full variable domain: DTGVSQNPRHKITKRGQNVTFRCDPISEHNRLYWYRQTLGQGPEFLTYFQNEAQLEKSRLLSDRFSAERPKGSFSTLEIQRTEQGDSAMYLCASSLKGVETQYFGPGTRLLVL.

CDR3 region: CSVGDRAIYEQYF. CDR3 DNA: TGCAGCGTTGGGGACAGGGCCATCTACGAGCAGTACTTC. This rearrangement joins TRBV29-1 to TRBJ2-7; TRBD1 agrees at 9 bases. Germline V gene sequence: CDR1 SQVTM, CDR2 ANQGSEA. This CDR3 region has 13 residues. V was clipped by 4 bases and J by 3 bases; unmatched bases: 4.